Listed here are 23 T cell receptor beta chains from one sample, sequenced in a study of T cells in Graves' hyperthyroidism and ophthalmopathy (dated by TCRdb to about 2019). Library construction relied on multiplex PCR. Sequencing relied on an Illumina HiSeq 2000. TCR beta CDR3 regions were amplified from RNA transcripts. The TCR CDR3 was subjected to a first round of RT-PCR using the HTBI primer set and the Qiagen OneStep RT-PCR kit. TCRdb trimmed the raw reads at Q25, called clones with MiXCR and kept productive beta chains. Rows are unified per CDR3 protein, each entry keeping the most common DNA and genes. The sample records just over 550,000 distinct CDR3 sequences, 46% of which are singletons. Just under 8.5% of the sample goes to the ten largest clones. The sequenced sample was peripheral blood or thyroid tissue (not recorded which). All receptors come from a woman under 30 with Graves' hyperthyroidism. Donor details come from another sample of the same person, matched by shared clones.

Only a few counts were recorded for this clonotype. The gene calls are TRBV14 and TRBJ1-2, with 7 bases fitting TRBD1. The germline V gene encodes CDR1 SGHDN and CDR2 FVKESK. The CDR3 consists of 15 residues. After removal of 0 bases from V and 5 bases from J, the junction contained 6 bases not matched to a gene. The CDR3 DNA sequence: TGTGCCAGCAGCCAAGAGATGGGCAGGGGGTATGGCTACACCTTC. Translation gives CASSQEMGRGYGYTF.

This clonotype was seen a few times. This chain links TRBV5-6 with TRBJ1-1; 7 nucleotides align to TRBD1. The CDR3 is 14 residues long. Trimming removed 8 bases from V and 1 base from J; junction bases left unmatched: 8. The germline V gene encodes CDR1 SGHDT and CDR2 YYEEEE. This CDR3 is CARGVGQENTEAFF. The CDR3 DNA reads as TGTGCCAGAGGGGTCGGACAGGAGAACACTGAAGCTTTCTTT.

This sequence joins TRBV11-2 and TRBJ1-3; no clear D gene. The CDR3 is 13 amino acids. CDR1 SGHAT and CDR2 FQNNGV come from the germline V gene. Trimming took off 5 bases at V and 7 bases at J, with 12 bases between the two ends. The CDR3 DNA reads TGTGCCAGCAGCCGCAGTTACATGAACACCATATATTTT. Its translation is CASSRSYMNTIYF. Full variable domain (missing parts from reference TRBV11-2 and TRBJ1-3): EAGVAQSPRYKIIEKRQSVAFWCNPISGHATLYWYQQILGQGPKLLIQFQNNGVVDDSQLPKDRFSAERLKGVDSTLKIQPAKLEDSAVYLCASSRSYMNTIYFGEGSWLTVV.

The rearrangement links TRBV7-8 to TRBJ1-3; TRBD1 is a possible D gene (6 bases). Germline assignment: CDR1 SGHVS and CDR2 FQNEAQ. This CDR3 is 14 amino acids long. V was clipped by 5 bases and J by 6 bases, with 14 bases between them. CDR3 protein: CASSVSGVVNTIYF. The DNA of the CDR3 is TGTGCCAGCAGCGTCTCAGGGGTCGTAAACACCATATATTTT. The full variable domain, with the rest looked up from reference TRBV7-8 and TRBJ1-3, is GAGVSQSPRYKVAKRGQDVALRCDPISGHVSLFWYQQALGQGPEFLTYFQNEAQLDKSGLPSDRFFAERPEGSVSTLKIQRTQQEDSAVYLCASSVSGVVNTIYFGEGSWLTVV.

A note on this clonotype: Its ends do not fully match the called genes, so a read error is possible. This chain links TRBV7-8 with TRBJ2-2, with TRBD1 matching 9 bases. The CDR3 spans 15 residues. From germline, CDR1 is SGHVS and CDR2 FQNEAQ. DNA for the CDR3: TGTGCCAGCAGCTCCTGGACAGGGGTCAGCGATGAGCAGTTTTTT. This gives the protein CASSSWTGVSDEQFF.

This chain connects TRBV29-1 to TRBJ1-5; possibly TRBD1 for D (5 bases). The CDR3 consists of 13 residues. Germline V gene data show CDR1 as SQVTM and CDR2 as ANQGSEA. Trimming pared 6 bases from V and 6 bases from J, leaving 15 bases between. The CDR3 loop is CSVDGDVPQPQHF. The CDR3 DNA follows: TGCAGCGTGGATGGGGACGTCCCTCAGCCCCAGCATTTT.

As for this clonotype: The junction does not match germline at one end; this may be a read error. The chain uses TRBV7-2 and TRBJ2-6; 7 bases align to TRBD1. The CDR3 has 19 residues. Germline V CDR1 and CDR2: SGHTA, FQGNSA. CDR3: CASSPWGTEQLSGANVLTF. The CDR3 coding sequence is TGCGCCAGCAGCCCCTGGGGGACAGAACAACTCTCTGGGGCCAACGTCCTGACTTTC.

This clonotype turned up a few times. The chain couples TRBV7-8 to TRBJ1-2; D remains unclear. This CDR3 is 13 amino acids long. Trimming stripped 1 base from V and 6 bases from J, with 9 bases between. Germline CDR1 is SGHVS and CDR2 is FQNEAQ. The CDR3 here is CASSLDDQDGYTF. The CDR3 bases are TGTGCCAGCAGCTTAGACGACCAGGATGGCTACACCTTC. Together with reference TRBV7-8 and TRBJ1-2, the CDR3 gives the full variable domain: GAGVSQSPRYKVAKRGQDVALRCDPISGHVSLFWYQQALGQGPEFLTYFQNEAQLDKSGLPSDRFFAERPEGSVSTLKIQRTQQEDSAVYLCASSLDDQDGYTFGSGTRLTVV.

Ten or more counts support this clonotype. The chain employs TRBV7-2 and TRBJ2-5; no firm D call. Germline assignment: CDR1 SGHTA and CDR2 FQGNSA. This CDR3 spans 11 amino acids. Trimming stripped 8 bases from V and 0 bases from J, with 4 bases between. CDR3 nucleotide sequence: TGTGCCAGCCGTGACCAAGAGACCCAGTACTTC. Translation: CASRDQETQYF.

Of note for this clonotype: At one end, the junction sequence differs from germline, possibly due to a read error. V and J are TRBV10-3 and TRBJ2-2; 8 bases are a match to TRBD2. CDR3 size: 17 residues. Germline lookup yields CDR1 ENHRY and CDR2 SYGVKD. DNA for the CDR3: TGTGCCAGCAGTTTTGATCCCAGCGGGAGAGGCACCGGGGAGCTGTTTTTT. This encodes CASSFDPSGRGTGELFF.

The V call is TRBV6-6, the J call TRBJ2-7; no firm D call. CDR1 is MNHNY and CDR2 is SVGAGI in the germline V gene (reference sequence). The CDR3 spans 13 residues. Trimming cost V 5 bases and J 3 bases, with 11 bases left between them. CDR3 residues: CASSPGAYYEQYF. The CDR3 nucleotides read TGTGCCAGCAGTCCGGGCGCGTACTACGAGCAGTACTTC.

Only a few counts were recorded for this clonotype. This chain uses TRBV5-5 with TRBJ1-2, with D perhaps TRBD1 (5 bases). V lost 2 bases, J lost 8 bases, and 16 bases lay in between. CDR1 is SGHKS and CDR2 is YYEKEE in the germline V gene (reference sequence). This CDR3 has 14 amino acids. CDR3 nucleotides: TGTGCCAGCAGCTTCGGTATGGGGCGGGAGGGCTACACCTTC. Amino acid sequence: CASSFGMGREGYTF.

V gene TRBV2 combines with J gene TRBJ2-7; D unclear. Per the germline V gene, CDR1 is SNHLY and CDR2 is FYNNEI. The CDR3 consists of 14 residues. V lost 4 bases, J lost 2 bases, and 12 bases lay in between. The CDR3 nucleotides are TGTGCCAGCAGTGTGGCAGGTGTTACCTACGAGCAGTACTTC. It specifies CASSVAGVTYEQYF.

V usage is TRBV2 and J usage is TRBJ2-2; 8 bases are shared with TRBD2. Germline V gives CDR1 SNHLY, CDR2 FYNNEI. J lost 6 bases, V lost 1 base, and 7 bases had no gene match. CDR3 length: 16 residues. The CDR3 DNA reads TGTGCCAGCAGTGAAGATAGTAGCGGGATGTCCGGGGAGCTGTTTTTT. Protein sequence: CASSEDSSGMSGELFF.

About this clonotype itself: A junction end diverges from the germline sequence, so it may reflect a read error. V gene TRBV15 combines with J gene TRBJ1-4, with D perhaps matching TRBD1 (5 bases). Germline CDR1 LNHNV, CDR2 YYDKDF (reference sequence). The CDR3 sequence is 16 residues long. The CDR3 DNA reads TGTGCCACCAGCAGAGATCACGGGGCAACTAATGGAAAACTGTTTTTT. The encoded protein is CATSRDHGATNGKLFF.

This clonotype was observed many times. CDR3 protein: CAISESGTGGNTIYF. For the CDR3, the DNA is TGTGCCATCAGTGAGTCTGGGACAGGAGGAAACACCATATATTTT. The rearrangement joins TRBV10-3 to TRBJ1-3; 8 bases align to TRBD1. J was trimmed by 4 bases and V by 0 bases; bases with no gene match: 2. The CDR3 has 15 amino acids. Germline loops: CDR1 ENHRY, CDR2 SYGVKD.

A note on this clonotype: At one end the junction does not follow the germline gene, possibly because of a read error. The chain has TRBV7-9 and TRBJ2-5; 10 nucleotides match TRBD1. CDR3 size: 18 residues. Germline V gene lookup returns CDR1 SEHNR and CDR2 FQNEAQ (reference sequence). Here the CDR3 reads CASSLAKSDRGPGETQYF. The CDR3, as DNA: TGCGCCAGCAGCTTGGCCAAGTCAGACAGGGGGCCTGGGGAGACCCAGTACTTC.

In its sample, this clonotype was seen a few times. The chain is built from TRBV2 and TRBJ2-7, with D unresolved. V lost 6 bases, J lost 0 bases, and 9 bases lay in between. Germline lookup yields CDR1 SNHLY and CDR2 FYNNEI. The length of the CDR3 is 13 residues. The CDR3 here is CASSQTNSYEQYF. CDR3 nucleotides: TGTGCCAGCAGCCAAACCAACTCCTACGAGCAGTACTTC.

The rearrangement uses TRBV15 and TRBJ2-6; D remains unclear. Trimming shortened V by 3 bases and J by 0 bases, and 9 bases separated the two germline ends. The CDR3 covers 16 residues. Per germline, CDR1 LNHNV and CDR2 YYDKDF (reference sequence). CDR3 sequence: CATSSRGRSGANVLTF. As DNA, the CDR3 is TGTGCCACCAGCAGTAGAGGACGCTCTGGGGCCAACGTCCTGACTTTC.

The rearrangement links TRBV19 to TRBJ2-2, with D hard to call. V shed 3 bases and J shed 6 bases, with 5 bases lying between them. Per germline, CDR1 LNHDA and CDR2 SQIVND (reference sequence). The CDR3 is made up of 12 amino acids. The CDR3 here is CASSMDPGELFF. The CDR3 region has the DNA TGTGCCAGTAGTATGGACCCCGGGGAGCTGTTTTTT.

In this sample, this clonotype turned up a few times. The junction does not match germline at one end; this may be a read error. The gene calls are TRBV2 and TRBJ1-4, with 7 bases matching TRBD1. Germline loops: CDR1 SNHLY, CDR2 FYNNEI. The CDR3 is made up of 12 amino acids. For the CDR3, the DNA is TGTGCCAGCAGGACCTGGGACAGCACAGAAAGTTTT. This encodes CASRTWDSTESF.

The chain combines TRBV12-3 or TRBV12-4 with TRBJ2-5; no firm D call. Trimming left V 6 bases short and J 3 bases short, with 11 bases between. The CDR3 length is 13 residues. The CDR3 DNA is TGTGCCAGCAGCACGACTTGGGAAGAGACCCAGTACTTC. It specifies CASSTTWEETQYF.

The chain is built from TRBV14 and TRBJ1-4; perhaps TRBD1 as D (5 bases). CDR1 and CDR2 (germline): SGHDN, FVKESK. The V and J ends lost 1 base and 5 bases respectively, with 8 bases between them. This CDR3 has 14 amino acids. The CDR3 nucleotides are TGTGCCAGCAGCCAAGGGGGCGCGAATGAAAAACTGTTTTTT. Its translation is CASSQGGANEKLFF.